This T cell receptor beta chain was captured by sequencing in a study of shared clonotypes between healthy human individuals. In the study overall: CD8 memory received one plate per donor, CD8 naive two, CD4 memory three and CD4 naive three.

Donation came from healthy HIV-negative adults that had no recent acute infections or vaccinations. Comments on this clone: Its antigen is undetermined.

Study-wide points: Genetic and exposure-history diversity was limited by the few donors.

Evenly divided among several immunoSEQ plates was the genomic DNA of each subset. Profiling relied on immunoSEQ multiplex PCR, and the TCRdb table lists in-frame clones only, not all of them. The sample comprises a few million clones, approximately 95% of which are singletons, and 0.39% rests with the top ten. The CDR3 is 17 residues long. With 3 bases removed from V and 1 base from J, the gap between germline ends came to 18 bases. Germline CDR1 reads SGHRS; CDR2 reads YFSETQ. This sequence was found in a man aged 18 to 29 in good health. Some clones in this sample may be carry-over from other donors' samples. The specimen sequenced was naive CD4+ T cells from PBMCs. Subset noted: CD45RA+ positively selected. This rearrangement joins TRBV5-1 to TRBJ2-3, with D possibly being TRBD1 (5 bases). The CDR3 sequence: CASSWTPTALGTDTQYF. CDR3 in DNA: TGCGCCAGCAGCTGGACACCGACTGCCCTCGGCACAGATACGCAGTATTTT.